This T cell receptor beta chain was recorded in a study of early stage breast cancer tumors (dated by TCRdb to the late 2010s). At the level of the whole study: Of the 16 invasive breast tumors, about 13 were found to be estrogen receptor-positive, progesterone receptor-positive and HER2-negative. Of the approximately twelve ER+/PR+/HER2- tumors, eight were classified as invasive ductal carcinomas and four as invasive lobular carcinomas. A read coverage of roughly 10-fold per sample was achieved on average. Across all samples, some 2.8 million templates representing over a million unique clonotypes were detected. On the study overall, not on this receptor specifically: Compared with adjacent normal breast tissue, tumors had higher clonality and roughly 2.4-fold greater T cell density. Because the cohort was small, analysis by tumor subtype was not possible. Enriched TCRB sequences shared across patients were mostly commonly generated sequences, unlikely to play an important role in the tumor microenvironment. Bulk genomic DNA sequencing of unsorted cells missed chain pairing and functional markers such as CD4, CD8 and FOXP3. Repertoires from blood and normal breast were more alike than repertoires from blood and tumor, and in about 85% of the 16 patients, comparing each tissue with blood separated tumor from normal.

Details on this clone: Its antigen target is currently unknown. Base qualities are not recorded, but no much larger clone differs from it by a single base.

V is pruned by 6 bases and J by 7 bases, leaving 10 bases of the junction without a gene match. The CDR3 covers 15 residues, taking in both the cysteine and the phenylalanine. Left in the record is the CDR3 DNA by itself, 45 bases read in frame from the first base. Taken from the germline V gene, the CDR1 and CDR2 loops are SGHVS and FNYEAQ. The study profiled bulk TCR beta-chain repertoires in matched peripheral blood, tumor and adjacent normal breast tissue taken from some 17 patients with early-stage breast cancer. Before surgery, roughly 4.5-11 mL of whole blood was collected into EDTA tubes and then processed within 2 hours. Ficoll-Paque centrifugation in SepMate-50 tubes was used to isolate peripheral blood mononuclear cells. For storage in liquid nitrogen, PBMCs were cryopreserved as aliquots of about 1.7 to 4.5 million cells in roughly 90% FBS with approximately 10% DMSO. The Qiagen AllPrep DNA/RNA Mini kit was used to extract genomic DNA.

Every sample was amplified as two independent genomic DNA replicates, using roughly 0.5 ug for blood and roughly 1.6 ug for tumor or normal breast. TCRB sequencing of genomic DNA was carried out with the ImmunoSeq Intro kit according to the manufacturer's instructions. For absolute quantification, the approximately 30-cycle multiplex PCR included proprietary primers along with spike-in control sequences. Single-end 150-bp reads were used to sequence an 87-bp fragment spanning the CDR3 and the flanking V and J genes. Each lane of an Illumina MiSeq using version 3.0 chemistry carried seven multiplexed samples, with two replicates per sample. Turning to the authors' computational methods: The vendor's proprietary pipeline processed the raw data and merged both replicates into a single result for each sample. Clonotypes were defined as productive rearrangements sharing the V-gene family, CDR3 amino acid sequence and J-gene segment. To compute clonality, the normalized Shannon entropy (Pielou evenness) of TCRB abundances was subtracted from 1. T cell density was estimated as total templates divided by the number of input cells, with the number of input cells inferred from the DNA input amount. Recon with default parameters was used to estimate total repertoire diversity and clonality. A clonotype counted as tumor-enriched if its abundance in tumor exceeded 0.1% and was at least 32-fold higher than its abundance in normal breast. Sourced from immuneACCESS, this table was stored by TCRdb with only in-frame sequences that have V and J called. A share of the clones is absent; for the studies checked, an unresolved V gene accounts for under half, and the remainder has no known explanation. The DNA was the basis for D and trimming; V, J and clone size are from that table. The sample has tens of thousands of clones on record, 80% of them singletons. The ten largest clones capture 10% to 15% of the sample.

Sequencing was carried out using blood. The rearranged chain carries TRBV7-6 and TRBJ2-1, with 9 middle bases fitting TRBD2. The TCR comes from a person between 55 and 70 years old with breast cancer. The DNA sequence follows: TGTGCCAGCAGTTCCCTTAGCGGGAGCGGGAATGAGCAGTTCTTC. Translated, it gives CASSSLSGSGNEQFF.